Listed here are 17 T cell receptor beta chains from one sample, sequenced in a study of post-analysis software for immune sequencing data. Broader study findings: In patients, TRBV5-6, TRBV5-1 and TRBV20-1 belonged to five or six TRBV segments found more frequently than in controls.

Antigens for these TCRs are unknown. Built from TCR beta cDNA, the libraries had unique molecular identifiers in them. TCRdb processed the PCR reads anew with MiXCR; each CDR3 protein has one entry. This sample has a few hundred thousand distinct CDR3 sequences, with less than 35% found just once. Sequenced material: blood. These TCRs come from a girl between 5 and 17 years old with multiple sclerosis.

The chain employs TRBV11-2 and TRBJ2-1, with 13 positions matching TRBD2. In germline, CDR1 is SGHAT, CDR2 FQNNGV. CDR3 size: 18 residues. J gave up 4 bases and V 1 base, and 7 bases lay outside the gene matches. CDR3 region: CASSLGLAGGYQYNEQFF. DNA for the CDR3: TGTGCCAGCAGCTTAGGACTAGCGGGGGGATATCAATACAATGAGCAGTTCTTC.

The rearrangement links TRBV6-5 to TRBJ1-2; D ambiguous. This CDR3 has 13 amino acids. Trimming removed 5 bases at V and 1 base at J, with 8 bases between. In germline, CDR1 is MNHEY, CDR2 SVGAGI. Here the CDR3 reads CASSPHRNYGYTF. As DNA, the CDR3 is TGTGCCAGCAGTCCACACCGTAACTATGGCTACACCTTC.

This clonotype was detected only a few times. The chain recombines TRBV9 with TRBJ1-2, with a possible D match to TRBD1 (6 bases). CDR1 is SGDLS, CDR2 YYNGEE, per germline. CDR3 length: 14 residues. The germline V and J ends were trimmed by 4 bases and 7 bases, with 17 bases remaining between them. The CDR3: CASSLYTGASGYTF. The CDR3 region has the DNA TGTGCCAGCAGCCTATACACGGGGGCTAGTGGCTACACCTTC.

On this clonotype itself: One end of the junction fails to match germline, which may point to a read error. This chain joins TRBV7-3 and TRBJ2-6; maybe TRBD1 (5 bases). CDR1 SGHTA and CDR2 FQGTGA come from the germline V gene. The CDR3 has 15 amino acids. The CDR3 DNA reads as TGTGCCAGCAGCCCCCAGTCATCTGGGGCCAACGTCCCGACTTTC. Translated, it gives CASSPQSSGANVPTF.

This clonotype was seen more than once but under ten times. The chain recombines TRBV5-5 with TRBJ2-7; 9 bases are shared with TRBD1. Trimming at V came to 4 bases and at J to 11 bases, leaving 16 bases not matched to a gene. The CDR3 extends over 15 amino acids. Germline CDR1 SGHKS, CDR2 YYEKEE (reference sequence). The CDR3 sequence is CASSRLGTGIPMEYF. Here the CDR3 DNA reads TGTGCCAGCAGCCGGCTTGGGACAGGGATCCCTATGGAGTACTTC. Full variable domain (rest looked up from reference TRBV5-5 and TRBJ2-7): DAGVTQSPTHLIKTRGQQVTLRCSPISGHKSVSWYQQVLGQGPQFIFQYYEKEERGRGNFPDRFSARQFPNYSSELNVNALLLGDSALYLCASSRLGTGIPMEYFGPGTRLTVT.

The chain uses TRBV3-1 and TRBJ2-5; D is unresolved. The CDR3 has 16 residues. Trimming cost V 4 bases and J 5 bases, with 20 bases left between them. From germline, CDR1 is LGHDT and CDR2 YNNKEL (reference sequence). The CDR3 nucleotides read TGTGCCAGCAGCCCATGGGGTGACTTCCCCGGGGAGACCCAGTACTTC. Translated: CASSPWGDFPGETQYF.

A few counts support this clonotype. CDR3 residues: CASRDPPPTEAFF. The DNA of the CDR3 is TGTGCCAGCCGTGATCCACCGCCCACTGAAGCTTTCTTT. V is TRBV6-6 and J is TRBJ1-1; D uncertain. Trimming cost V 8 bases and J 4 bases, with 14 bases left between them. Germline V gene sequence: CDR1 MNHNY, CDR2 SVGAGI (reference sequence). The CDR3 extends over 13 amino acids.

The chain's CDR3 is CSVVDIRGTEAFF. The DNA for the CDR3 is TGCAGCGTTGTGGACATCAGGGGGACTGAAGCTTTCTTT. The chain has TRBV29-1 and TRBJ1-1, with 7 bases aligning to TRBD1. Germline V CDR1 and CDR2: SQVTM, ANQGSEA. The CDR3 totals 13 residues. The V and J ends lost 4 bases and 5 bases, in that order; junction bases with no gene match: 7.

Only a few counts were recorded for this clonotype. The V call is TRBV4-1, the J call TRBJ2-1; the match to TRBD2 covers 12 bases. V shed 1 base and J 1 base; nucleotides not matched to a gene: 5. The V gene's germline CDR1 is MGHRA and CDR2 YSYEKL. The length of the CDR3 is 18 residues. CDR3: CASSQGTSGVLSYNEQFF. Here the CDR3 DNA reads TGCGCCAGCAGCCAAGGGACTAGCGGGGTCCTGTCCTACAATGAGCAGTTCTTC.

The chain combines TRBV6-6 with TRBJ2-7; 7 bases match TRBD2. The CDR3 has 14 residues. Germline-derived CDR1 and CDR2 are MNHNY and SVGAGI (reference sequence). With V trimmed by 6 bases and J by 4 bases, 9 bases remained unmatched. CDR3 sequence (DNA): TGTGCCAGCAGGGGAGAGGGGAGGGCGTACGAGCAGTACTTC. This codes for CASRGEGRAYEQYF.

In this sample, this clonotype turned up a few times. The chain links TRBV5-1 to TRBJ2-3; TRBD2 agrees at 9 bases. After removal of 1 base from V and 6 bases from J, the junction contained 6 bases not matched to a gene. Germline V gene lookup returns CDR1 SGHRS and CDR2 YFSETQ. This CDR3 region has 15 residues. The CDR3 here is CASSLTSGFGDTQYF. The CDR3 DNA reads TGCGCCAGCAGCTTGACTAGCGGGTTTGGGGATACGCAGTATTTT.

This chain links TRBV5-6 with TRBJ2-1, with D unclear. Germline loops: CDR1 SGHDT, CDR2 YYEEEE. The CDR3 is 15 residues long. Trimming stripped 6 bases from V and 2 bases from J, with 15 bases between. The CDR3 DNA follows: TGTGCCAGCACCCTCGTCGATGGGGCCTACAATGAGCAGTTCTTC. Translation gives CASTLVDGAYNEQFF.

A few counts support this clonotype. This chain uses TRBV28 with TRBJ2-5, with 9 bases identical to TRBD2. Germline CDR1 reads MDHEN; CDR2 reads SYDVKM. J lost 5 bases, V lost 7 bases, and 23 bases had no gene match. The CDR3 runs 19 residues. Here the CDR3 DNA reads TGTGCCAGCACCCCCCTAGGGACTAGCTCATCTGACGGGTTCGAGACCCAGTACTTC. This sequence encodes CASTPLGTSSSDGFETQYF.

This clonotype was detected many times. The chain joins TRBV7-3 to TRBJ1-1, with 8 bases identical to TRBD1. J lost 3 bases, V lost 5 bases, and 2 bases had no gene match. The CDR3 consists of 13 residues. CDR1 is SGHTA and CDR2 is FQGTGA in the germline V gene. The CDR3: CASSQQGDTEAFF. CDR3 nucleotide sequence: TGTGCCAGCAGCCAACAGGGGGACACTGAAGCTTTCTTT.

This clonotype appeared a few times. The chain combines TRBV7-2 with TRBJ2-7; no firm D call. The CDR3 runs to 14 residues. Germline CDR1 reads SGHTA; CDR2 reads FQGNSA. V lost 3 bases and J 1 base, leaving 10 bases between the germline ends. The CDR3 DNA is TGTGCCAGCAGCTTCATCTCTCTGTCCTACGAGCAGTACTTC. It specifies CASSFISLSYEQYF. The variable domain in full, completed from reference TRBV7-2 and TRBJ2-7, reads GAGVSQSPSNKVTEKGKDVELRCDPISGHTALYWYRQSLGQGLEFLIYFQGNSAPDKSGLPSDRFSAERTGGSVSTLTIQRTQQEDSAVYLCASSFISLSYEQYFGPGTRLTVT.

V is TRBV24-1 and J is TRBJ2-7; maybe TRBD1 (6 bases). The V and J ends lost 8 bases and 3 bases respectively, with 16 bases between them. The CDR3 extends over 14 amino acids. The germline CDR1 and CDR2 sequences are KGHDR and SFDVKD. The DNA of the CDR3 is TGTGCCACCAATCCGACAGACAGGAACTACGAGCAGTACTTC. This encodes CATNPTDRNYEQYF.

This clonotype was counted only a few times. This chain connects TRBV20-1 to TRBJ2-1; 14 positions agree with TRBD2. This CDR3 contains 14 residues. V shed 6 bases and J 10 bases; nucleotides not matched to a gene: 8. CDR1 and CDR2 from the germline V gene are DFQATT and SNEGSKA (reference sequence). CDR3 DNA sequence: TGCAGTGCGGGGGGACTAGCGGGGGCGCGGGAGCAGTTCTTC. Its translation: CSAGGLAGAREQFF.